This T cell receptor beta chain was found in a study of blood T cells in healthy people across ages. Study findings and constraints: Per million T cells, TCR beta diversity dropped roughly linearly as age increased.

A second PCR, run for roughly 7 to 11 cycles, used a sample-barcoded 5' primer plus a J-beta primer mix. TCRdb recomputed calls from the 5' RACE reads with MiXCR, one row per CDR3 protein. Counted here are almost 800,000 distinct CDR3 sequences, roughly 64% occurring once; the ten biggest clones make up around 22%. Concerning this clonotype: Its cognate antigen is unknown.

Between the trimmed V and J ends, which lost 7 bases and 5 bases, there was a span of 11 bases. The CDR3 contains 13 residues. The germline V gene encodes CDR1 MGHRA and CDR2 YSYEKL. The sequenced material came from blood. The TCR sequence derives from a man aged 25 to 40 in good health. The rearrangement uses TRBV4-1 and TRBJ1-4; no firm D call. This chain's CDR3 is CASMDGVNEKLFF. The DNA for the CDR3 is TGCGCCAGCATGGACGGGGTAAATGAAAAACTGTTTTTT.